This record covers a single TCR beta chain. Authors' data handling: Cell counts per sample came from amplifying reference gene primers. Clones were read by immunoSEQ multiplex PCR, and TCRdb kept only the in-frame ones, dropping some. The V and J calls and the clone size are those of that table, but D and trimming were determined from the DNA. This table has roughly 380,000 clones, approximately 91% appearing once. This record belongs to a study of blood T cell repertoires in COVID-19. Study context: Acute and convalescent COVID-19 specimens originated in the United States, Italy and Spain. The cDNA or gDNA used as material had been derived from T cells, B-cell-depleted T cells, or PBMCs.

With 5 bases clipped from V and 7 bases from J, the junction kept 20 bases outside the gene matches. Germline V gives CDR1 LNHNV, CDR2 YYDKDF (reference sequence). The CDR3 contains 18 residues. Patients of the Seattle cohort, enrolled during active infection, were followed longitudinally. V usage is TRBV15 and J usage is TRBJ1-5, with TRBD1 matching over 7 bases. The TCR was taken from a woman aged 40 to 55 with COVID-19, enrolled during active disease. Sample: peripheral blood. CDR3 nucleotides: TGTGCCACCAGCGGATACCCTACCAAGGGACAGTACAACCAGCCCCAGCATTTT. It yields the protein CATSGYPTKGQYNQPQHF.